The 30 T cell receptor beta chains in this list originate from one sample, sequenced in a study of human T cells and chemical hapten exposure (dated by TCRdb to about 2021). Receptor libraries were prepared by RACE. Sequencer: NextSeq 500. In-frame beta chains were kept once TCRdb had trimmed the public reads at Q25 with fastp and called clones with MiXCR. Merged by CDR3 protein, the rows form single entries marked with the most common genes and DNA. This sample has roughly 380,000 distinct CDR3 sequences in its table, and roughly 4.6% of those were observed once. The ten biggest clones cover 2.6% of the sample. In light of the paper, this sample's time point label describes: pre-sensitization, week 0. Interpreted using the paper, the treatment or condition label stands for: therapeutic diphenylcyclopropenone sensitization with weekly scalp DPC. Specimen: whole blood, collected in connection with sensitization to the hapten diphenylcyclopropenone (DPC). The receptor source for this set is a woman aged 45-65 years with alopecia areata. Some clones in this sample may be carry-over from other donors' samples.

Ten or more counts support this clonotype. The V gene is TRBV6-2 or TRBV6-3, the J gene TRBJ2-1, with D possibly being TRBD2 (6 bases). Per germline, CDR1 MNHEY and CDR2 SVGEGT. Trimming removed 8 bases from V and 10 bases from J, with 9 bases in between. The CDR3 has 10 amino acids. CDR3 amino acids: CASWGVEQFF. The CDR3, as DNA: TGTGCCAGCTGGGGGGTGGAGCAGTTCTTC.

This clonotype turned up a few times. V is TRBV9 and J is TRBJ2-3, with 9 bases aligning to TRBD2. Germline loops: CDR1 SGDLS, CDR2 YYNGEE. Trimming took 4 bases from V and 4 from J; bases not matched to a gene: 13. CDR3 length: 17 residues. Here the CDR3 DNA reads TGTGCCAGCAGCCCACGACTGTCTAGCGGGGCCCCAGATACGCAGTATTTT. Residues: CASSPRLSSGAPDTQYF.

This clonotype was seen more than once but under ten times. The J gene is TRBJ1-5, the V gene TRBV28; maybe TRBD1 (5 bases). The CDR3 has 13 residues. From germline, CDR1 is MDHEN and CDR2 SYDVKM. Trimming stripped 3 bases from V and 9 bases from J, with 12 bases between. CDR3 nucleotide sequence: TGTGCCAGCAGTTTCCAGGGAGCGAGGCCCCAGCATTTT. It encodes CASSFQGARPQHF.

Ten or more counts support this clonotype. This sequence joins TRBV12-3 or TRBV12-4 and TRBJ2-3; possibly TRBD2 for D (6 bases). The V gene lost 6 bases and the J gene lost 2 bases, with 12 bases spanning the gap. There are 14 residues in the CDR3. The CDR3 sequence: CASRPGLLTDTQYF. The CDR3 coding sequence is TGTGCCAGCAGGCCGGGACTTCTCACAGATACGCAGTATTTT.

This clonotype was observed at least ten times. The chain links TRBV29-1 to TRBJ2-1; the match to TRBD2 covers 16 bases. CDR1 is SQVTM, CDR2 ANQGSEA, per germline. The CDR3 contains 16 residues. The V gene end was trimmed by 4 bases and the J gene end by 1 base; junction bases not matched to a gene: 1. The CDR3 sequence: CSVVGLAGGSYNEQFF. CDR3 sequence (DNA): TGCAGCGTTGTGGGACTAGCGGGAGGGTCCTACAATGAGCAGTTCTTC.

The chain employs TRBV11-2 and TRBJ2-5, with a tentative D call TRBD2 (5 bases). Looked up from germline, CDR1 is SGHAT and CDR2 is FQNNGV. V lost 5 bases to trimming and J lost 3 bases, with 13 bases between them. The CDR3 consists of 14 residues. The CDR3 DNA reads as TGTGCCAGCAGCCTGGGCTCCGGGAAAGAGACCCAGTACTTC. Protein sequence: CASSLGSGKETQYF.

The CDR3 spells CASSKSTGARAEAFF. The DNA for the CDR3 is TGTGCCAGCAGTAAATCGACAGGGGCCAGGGCTGAAGCTTTCTTT. The chain carries TRBV28 and TRBJ1-1; 8 nucleotides align to TRBD1. Germline loops: CDR1 MDHEN, CDR2 SYDVKM. The CDR3 has 15 residues. The V gene end was trimmed by 5 bases and the J gene end by 6 bases; junction bases not matched to a gene: 11.

For this clonotype: The conserved phenylalanine or tryptophan is not found at the CDR3 terminus, so this likely reflects a read error. This chain uses TRBV20-1 with TRBJ2-3, with 11 bases lining up with TRBD2. The CDR3 spans 13 residues. Germline V CDR1 and CDR2: DFQATT, SNEGSKA (reference sequence). CDR3 sequence: CSLAGGPEDTQYS. The CDR3 DNA follows: TGCAGCTTAGCGGGGGGGCCTGAAGATACGCAGTATTCT.

This clonotype was observed at least ten times. J is TRBJ2-2 and V is TRBV27, with TRBD2 identical over 14 bases. V trimming: 5 bases; J trimming: 7 bases; junction bases outside the gene matches: 9. The CDR3 contains 17 residues. CDR1 MNHEY and CDR2 SMNVEV come from the germline V gene (reference sequence). CDR3 DNA sequence: TGTGCCAGCAGTCCCCCGGGACTAGCGGGAGTACTCGGGGAGCTGTTTTTT. Its translation is CASSPPGLAGVLGELFF.

The sample holds a few counts of this clonotype. The V call is TRBV4-1, the J call TRBJ1-6; the match to TRBD1 covers 7 bases. The germline gives CDR1 MGHRA, CDR2 YSYEKL. With V trimmed by 4 bases and J by 7 bases, 10 bases remained unmatched. The length of the CDR3 is 16 residues. This CDR3 is CASSLRQGIGNSPLHF. The CDR3 nucleotides are TGCGCCAGCAGCCTAAGACAGGGTATTGGGAATTCACCCCTCCACTTT.

Many counts were recorded for this clonotype. The chain joins TRBV20-1 to TRBJ2-1; 13 bases fit TRBD2. Trimming took 5 bases from V and 3 from J; bases not matched to a gene: 4. The germline gives CDR1 DFQATT, CDR2 SNEGSKA (reference sequence). The CDR3 is 15 amino acids. The CDR3 spells CSAWTSGSVYNEQFF. The CDR3 nucleotides are TGCAGTGCTTGGACTAGCGGGAGTGTCTACAATGAGCAGTTCTTC.

Only a few counts were recorded for this clonotype. The rearrangement uses TRBV4-2 and TRBJ1-6; possibly TRBD1 for D (6 bases). Germline CDR1 and CDR2: LGHNA and YNFKEQ. This CDR3 spans 16 amino acids. Trimming removed 4 bases from V and 10 bases from J, with 20 bases in between. The CDR3 spells CASSPQAGTLTSPLHF. Written as DNA, the CDR3 is TGTGCCAGCAGCCCGCAAGCCGGGACACTGACGTCACCCCTCCACTTT.

The chain employs TRBV6-2 or TRBV6-3 and TRBJ2-7; 13 bases match TRBD2. J was trimmed by 4 bases and V by 4 bases; bases with no gene match: 7. The CDR3 extends over 16 amino acids. CDR1 and CDR2 (germline): MNHEY, SVGEGT. CDR3 DNA: TGTGCCAGCAGTTCCGGGACTAGCGGGATTTCTTACGAGCAGTACTTC. Amino acid sequence: CASSSGTSGISYEQYF.

This clonotype has at least ten counts. CDR3 in DNA: TGTGCCAGCAGCGTATGGGAGGGCAATGAGCAGTTCTTC. Amino acid sequence: CASSVWEGNEQFF. The chain links TRBV9 to TRBJ2-1; 7 nucleotides agree with TRBD2. The CDR3 consists of 13 residues. Trimming removed 1 base from V and 6 bases from J; junction bases left unmatched: 1. The germline CDR1 and CDR2 sequences are SGDLS and YYNGEE.

This clonotype was found many times. This chain uses TRBV20-1 with TRBJ2-7, with 16 bases matching TRBD2. This CDR3 contains 16 residues. V gave up 6 bases and J gave up 2 bases; unmatched junction bases: 7. In germline, CDR1 is DFQATT, CDR2 SNEGSKA (reference sequence). The DNA for the CDR3 is TGCAGTGCCCTGGGACTAGCGGGGGGGTTAACCTACGAGCAGTACTTC. Its translation is CSALGLAGGLTYEQYF.

The table lists this clonotype with many counts. The chain links TRBV7-2 to TRBJ2-6, with 7 nucleotides matching TRBD1. The CDR3 is 17 amino acids. V dropped 1 base and J dropped 0; count of bases not matched to a gene: 3. Germline CDR1 and CDR2: SGHTA and FQGNSA. CDR3 amino acids: CASSLVRDSSGANVLTF. In DNA form, the CDR3 reads TGTGCCAGCAGCTTAGTTCGGGACAGCTCTGGGGCCAACGTCCTGACTTTC.

The CDR3 loop is CASTPGSVSSYEQYF. The CDR3 region has the DNA TGTGCCAGCACTCCAGGGAGCGTGAGCTCCTACGAGCAGTACTTC. The chain links TRBV9 to TRBJ2-7, with D possibly being TRBD1 or TRBD2 (5 bases each). Germline CDR1 is SGDLS and CDR2 is YYNGEE. Trimming pared 6 bases from V and 0 bases from J, leaving 16 bases between. This CDR3 has 15 residues.

In this sample, this clonotype turned up many times. V gene TRBV28 combines with J gene TRBJ2-1; 13 nucleotides align to TRBD2. CDR3 length: 18 amino acids. With 1 base clipped from V and 11 bases from J, the junction kept 14 bases outside the gene matches. Germline loops: CDR1 MDHEN, CDR2 SYDVKM. DNA of the CDR3: TGTGCCAGCAGTTTATTAGGTGAGCCCGGGACTAGCGGGATCAAGCAGTTCTTC. Its translation: CASSLLGEPGTSGIKQFF.

This clonotype showed up just a few times. The J gene is TRBJ2-3, the V gene TRBV5-1; D gene unclear. V was pared by 7 bases and J by 0 bases, with 15 bases between. Germline loops: CDR1 SGHRS, CDR2 YFSETQ. The CDR3 has 15 amino acids. The CDR3: CASQLGESSTDTQYF. The CDR3 nucleotides are TGCGCCAGCCAATTAGGCGAGTCTAGCACAGATACGCAGTATTTT.

This clonotype was detected only a few times. DNA for the CDR3: TGTGCCAGCAGTTTTCGACAGGGCTCTGGAAACACCATATATTTT. As protein: CASSFRQGSGNTIYF. This chain uses TRBV28 with TRBJ1-3; 7 bases line up with TRBD1. This CDR3 contains 15 residues. The J segment lost 0 bases and the V segment lost 3 bases, leaving 2 bases of the junction unmatched. Germline V gives CDR1 MDHEN, CDR2 SYDVKM. Full variable domain (outside the CDR3, taken from reference TRBV28 and TRBJ1-3): DVKVTQSSRYLVKRTGEKVFLECVQDMDHENMFWYRQDPGLGLRLIYFSYDVKMKEKGDIPEGYSVSREKKERFSLILESASTNQTSMYLCASSFRQGSGNTIYFGEGSWLTVV.

Many counts were recorded for this clonotype. The genes are TRBV20-1 and TRBJ1-1; tentatively, D is TRBD1 (5 bases). Trimming cost V 2 bases and J 1 base, with 11 bases left between them. CDR3 length equals 14 residues. The V gene's germline CDR1 is DFQATT and CDR2 SNEGSKA (reference sequence). CDR3 region: CSARIFGANTEAFF. The DNA of the CDR3 is TGCAGTGCTAGAATTTTCGGGGCGAACACTGAAGCTTTCTTT.

This clonotype came up many times. The gene calls are TRBV10-3 and TRBJ2-3; the D gene is possibly TRBD2 (6 bases). The length of the CDR3 is 14 residues. Per germline, CDR1 ENHRY and CDR2 SYGVKD. Trimming took off 2 bases at V and 2 bases at J, with 8 bases between the two ends. The CDR3 nucleotides read TGTGCCATCAGTGAGGTAGCGGACACAGATACGCAGTATTTT. Protein: CAISEVADTDTQYF.

In this sample, this clonotype turned up many times. V is TRBV20-1 and J is TRBJ2-3, with 11 bases that match TRBD2. V lost 1 base to trimming and J lost 4 bases; unmatched junction nucleotides: 7. This CDR3 comprises 16 residues. CDR1 and CDR2 from the germline V gene are DFQATT and SNEGSKA (reference sequence). CDR3 DNA sequence: TGCAGTGCTAGAGTGTCTAGCGGGAGGATGGCAGATACGCAGTATTTT. Translation gives CSARVSSGRMADTQYF.

This clonotype has a handful of counts. The chain employs TRBV6-1 and TRBJ2-7, with 10 bases identical to TRBD2. This CDR3 has 14 amino acids. V was pared by 7 bases and J by 2 bases, with 5 bases of the junction left unmatched. Germline values: CDR1 MNHNS, CDR2 SASEGT. CDR3 loop: CASILAGAPYEQYF. The CDR3 DNA follows: TGTGCCAGCATCCTAGCGGGGGCCCCCTACGAGCAGTACTTC.

This clonotype appeared many times. The V call is TRBV7-2, the J call TRBJ2-3, with a possible D match to TRBD2 (5 bases). This CDR3 spans 15 amino acids. Germline V gives CDR1 SGHTA, CDR2 FQGNSA. V was trimmed by 1 base and J by 3 bases, leaving 11 bases between them. The CDR3 sequence: CASSLVGAGTDTQYF. CDR3 bases: TGTGCCAGCAGCTTAGTGGGAGCTGGGACAGATACGCAGTATTTT.

This clonotype showed up just once. The chain recombines TRBV6-5 with TRBJ1-5; 7 nucleotides line up with TRBD1. Germline values: CDR1 MNHEY, CDR2 SVGAGI. The CDR3 consists of 15 residues. Unmatched junction bases numbered 12, after V lost 6 bases and J lost 7 bases. In nucleotides, the CDR3 is TGTGCCAGCAGCGCTCGGGGGCGCAGGGGGCAGCCCCAGCATTTT. Translated, it gives CASSARGRRGQPQHF.

This clonotype has more than one count but fewer than ten. V and J are TRBV5-6 and TRBJ2-3, with TRBD2 matching 7 bases. V was pared by 8 bases and J by 1 base, with 19 bases of the junction left unmatched. The germline CDR1 and CDR2 sequences are SGHDT and YYEEEE. The CDR3 covers 18 residues. CDR3 DNA: TGTGCCAGTACGGCGGATGGTAGCGGGCCACGGGGCACAGATACGCAGTATTTT. Translation: CASTADGSGPRGTDTQYF.

This clonotype showed up just a few times. This chain uses TRBV2 with TRBJ1-6; 9 positions match TRBD1. Germline assignment: CDR1 SNHLY and CDR2 FYNNEI. The CDR3 runs to 13 residues. The trim removed 11 bases at V and 7 bases at J, leaving 6 bases unmatched. The DNA of the CDR3 is TGTGCCTCGTCCGGGACAGGGAATTCACCCCTCCACTTT. The encoded protein is CASSGTGNSPLHF.

This clonotype was detected only once. Given a much more abundant clone one base away, this may be a read error. The chain recombines TRBV6-6 with TRBJ2-7; 7 bases line up with TRBD2. CDR3 length: 10 residues. J was trimmed by 12 bases and V by 8 bases; bases with no gene match: 7. Germline lookup yields CDR1 MNHNY and CDR2 SVGAGI (reference sequence). For the CDR3, the DNA is TGTGCCAGCTTTGCGGGAGTCCTGTACTTC. Translating it yields CASFAGVLYF.

This clonotype was detected ten times or more. The J gene is TRBJ1-4, the V gene TRBV2; D unresolved. This CDR3 spans 17 amino acids. The germline CDR1 and CDR2 sequences are SNHLY and FYNNEI. The V end lost 6 bases, the J end lost 3 bases, and 20 bases lay between the germline ends. Written as DNA, the CDR3 is TGTGCCAGCAGCTCCTCGGTTCGGGCTCGTGCTAATGAAAAACTGTTTTTT. This translates into CASSSSVRARANEKLFF.